This T cell receptor (beta chain) was found in a study of CD4 T cells in relation to SARS-CoV-2 and coronaviruses. TCRdb keeps only in-frame clones here, not all; method: immunoSEQ multiplex PCR. Of approximately 25,000 clones listed, around 67% are singletons. CD4+ T cells from unexposed donors were obtained before the COVID-19 pandemic (2011-2018). The cells were cultured for about ten days before CD4+ T cells were isolated. Cells permitting, SARS-CoV-2 S/N and four cold-coronavirus spikes were tested on unexposed-donor CD4+ T cells. This clone was picked up one time. The antigen remains undetermined. The source of this sequence is a human donor in good health. Specimen: CD4+ T cells from PBMCs, cultured in vitro.

CDR3 bases: TGTGCCAGCAGGGTTGCACGGGGGACACCGCACTATGGCTACACCTTC. Protein product: CASRVARGTPHYGYTF. This sequence joins TRBV5-6 and TRBJ1-2; TRBD1 might be the D (6 bases). V shed 5 bases and J shed 3 bases, with 20 bases lying between them. Per the germline V gene, CDR1 is SGHDT and CDR2 is YYEEEE. This CDR3 contains 16 residues.